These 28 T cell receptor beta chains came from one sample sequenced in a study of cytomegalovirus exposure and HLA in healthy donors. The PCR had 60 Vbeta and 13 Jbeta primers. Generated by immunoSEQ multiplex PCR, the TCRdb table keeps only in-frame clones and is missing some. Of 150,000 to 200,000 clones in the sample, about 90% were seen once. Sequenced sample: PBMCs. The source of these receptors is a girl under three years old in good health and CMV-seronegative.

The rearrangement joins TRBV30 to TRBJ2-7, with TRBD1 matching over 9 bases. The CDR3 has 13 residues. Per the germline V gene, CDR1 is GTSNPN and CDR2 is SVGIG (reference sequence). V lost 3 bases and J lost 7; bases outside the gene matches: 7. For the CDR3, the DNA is TGTGCCTGGAGAGGGACAGGGCTTCGGGAGCAGTACTTC. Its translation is CAWRGTGLREQYF.

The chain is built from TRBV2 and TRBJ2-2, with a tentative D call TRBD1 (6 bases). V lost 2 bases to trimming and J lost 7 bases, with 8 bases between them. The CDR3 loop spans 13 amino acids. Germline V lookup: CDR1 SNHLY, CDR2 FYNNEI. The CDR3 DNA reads TGTGCCAGCAGTGAAAGGGGGATCGGGGAGCTGTTTTTT. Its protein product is CASSERGIGELFF.

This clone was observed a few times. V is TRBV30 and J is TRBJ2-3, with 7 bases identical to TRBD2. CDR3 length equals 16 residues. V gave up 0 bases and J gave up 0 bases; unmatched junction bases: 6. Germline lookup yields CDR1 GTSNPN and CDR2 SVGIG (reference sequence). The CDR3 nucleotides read TGTGCCTGGAGTGTACTTGCGGGGGTTAGCACAGATACGCAGTATTTT. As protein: CAWSVLAGVSTDTQYF.

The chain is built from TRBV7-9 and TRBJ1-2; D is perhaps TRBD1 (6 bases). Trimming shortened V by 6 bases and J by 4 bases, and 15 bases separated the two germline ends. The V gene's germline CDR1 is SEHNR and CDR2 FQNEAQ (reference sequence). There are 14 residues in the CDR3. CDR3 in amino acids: CASRGSGAVYGYTF. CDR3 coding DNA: TGTGCCAGCAGGGGGTCAGGGGCCGTCTATGGCTACACCTTC.

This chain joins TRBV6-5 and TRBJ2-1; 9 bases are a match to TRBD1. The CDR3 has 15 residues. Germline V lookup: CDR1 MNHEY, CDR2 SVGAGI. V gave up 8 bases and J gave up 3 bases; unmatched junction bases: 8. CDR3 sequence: CASGLTTGGYNEQFF. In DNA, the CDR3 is TGTGCCAGCGGACTAACGACAGGGGGCTACAATGAGCAGTTCTTC.

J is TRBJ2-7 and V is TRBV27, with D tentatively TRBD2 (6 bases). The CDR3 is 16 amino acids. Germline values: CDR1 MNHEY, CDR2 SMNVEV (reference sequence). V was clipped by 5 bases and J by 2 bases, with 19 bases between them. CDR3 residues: CASSPSEGLETYEQYF. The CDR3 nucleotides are TGTGCCAGCAGTCCAAGTGAGGGACTGGAGACCTACGAGCAGTACTTC.

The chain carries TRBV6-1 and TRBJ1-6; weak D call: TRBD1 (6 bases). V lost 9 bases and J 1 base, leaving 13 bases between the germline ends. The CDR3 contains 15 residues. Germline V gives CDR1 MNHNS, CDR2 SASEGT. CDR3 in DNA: TGTGCCAGGGTAGGGGGGGGTTCCTATAATTCACCCCTCCACTTT. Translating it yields CARVGGGSYNSPLHF.

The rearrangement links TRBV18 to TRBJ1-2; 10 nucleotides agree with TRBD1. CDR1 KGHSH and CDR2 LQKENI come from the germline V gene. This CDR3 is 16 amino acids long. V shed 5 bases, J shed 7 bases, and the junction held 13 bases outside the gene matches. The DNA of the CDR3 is TGTGCCAGCTCATGGAGACAGGGGGCCTCCTTGGGTGGCTACACCTTC. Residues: CASSWRQGASLGGYTF.

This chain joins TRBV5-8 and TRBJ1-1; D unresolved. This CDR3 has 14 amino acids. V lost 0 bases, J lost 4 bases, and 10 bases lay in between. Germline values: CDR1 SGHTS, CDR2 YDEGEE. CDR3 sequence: CASSLGVAVTEAFF. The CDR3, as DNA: TGTGCCAGCAGCTTGGGGGTAGCGGTCACTGAAGCTTTCTTT.

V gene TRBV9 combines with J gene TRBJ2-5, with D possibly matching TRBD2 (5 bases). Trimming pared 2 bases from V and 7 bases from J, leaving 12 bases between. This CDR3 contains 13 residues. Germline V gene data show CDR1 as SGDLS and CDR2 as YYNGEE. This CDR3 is CASSVGVMGTQYF. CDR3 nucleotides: TGTGCCAGCAGCGTCGGGGTTATGGGGACCCAGTACTTC.

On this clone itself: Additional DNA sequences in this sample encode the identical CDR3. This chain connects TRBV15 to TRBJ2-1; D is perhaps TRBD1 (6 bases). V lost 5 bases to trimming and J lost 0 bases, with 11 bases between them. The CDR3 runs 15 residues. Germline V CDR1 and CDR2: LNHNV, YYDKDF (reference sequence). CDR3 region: CATSGGPSSYNEQFF. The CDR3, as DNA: TGTGCCACCAGCGGGGGCCCTAGCTCCTACAATGAGCAGTTCTTC.

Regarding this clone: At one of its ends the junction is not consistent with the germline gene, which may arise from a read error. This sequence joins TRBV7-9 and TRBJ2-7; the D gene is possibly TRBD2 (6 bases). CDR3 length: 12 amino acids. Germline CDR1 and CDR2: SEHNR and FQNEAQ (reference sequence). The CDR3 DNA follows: TGTTCCAGCAGCTTGGGACTCTACGAGCAGTACTTC. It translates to CSSSLGLYEQYF. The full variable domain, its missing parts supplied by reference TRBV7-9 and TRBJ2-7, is DTGVSQNPRHKITKRGQNVTFRCDPISEHNRLYWYRQTLGQGPEFLTYFQNEAQLEKSRLLSDRFSAERPKGSFSTLEIQRTEQGDSAMYLCSSSLGLYEQYFGPGTRLTVT.

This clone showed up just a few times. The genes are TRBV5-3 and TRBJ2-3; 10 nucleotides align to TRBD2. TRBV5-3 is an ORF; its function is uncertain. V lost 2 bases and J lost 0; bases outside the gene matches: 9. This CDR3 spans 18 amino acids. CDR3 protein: CARSFGVSGGNSTDTQYF. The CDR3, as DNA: TGTGCCAGAAGCTTTGGGGTTAGCGGGGGGAATAGCACAGATACGCAGTATTTT.

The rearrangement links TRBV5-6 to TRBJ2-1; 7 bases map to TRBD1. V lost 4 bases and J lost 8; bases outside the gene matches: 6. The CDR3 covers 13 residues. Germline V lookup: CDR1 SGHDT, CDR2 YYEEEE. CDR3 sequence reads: CASSDTGDHEQFF. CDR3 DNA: TGTGCCAGCAGCGACACAGGGGATCATGAGCAGTTCTTC.

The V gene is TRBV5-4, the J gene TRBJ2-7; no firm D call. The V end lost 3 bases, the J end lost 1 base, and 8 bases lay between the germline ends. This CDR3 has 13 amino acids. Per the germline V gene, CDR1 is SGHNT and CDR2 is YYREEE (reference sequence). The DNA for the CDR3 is TGTGCCAGCAGCTCTACCGGGTCCTACGAGCAGTACTTC. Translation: CASSSTGSYEQYF.

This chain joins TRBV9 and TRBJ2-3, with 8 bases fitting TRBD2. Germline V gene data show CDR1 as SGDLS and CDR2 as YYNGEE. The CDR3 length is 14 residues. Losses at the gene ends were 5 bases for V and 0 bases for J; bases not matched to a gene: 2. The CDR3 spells CASRTSASTDTQYF. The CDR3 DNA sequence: TGTGCCAGCAGGACTAGCGCTAGCACAGATACGCAGTATTTT.

CDR3 DNA: TGTGCCAGCAGCCCCAGGGGGCTCATGAACACTGAAGCTTTCTTT. Encoded protein: CASSPRGLMNTEAFF. The chain uses TRBV6-1 and TRBJ1-1, with TRBD1 identical over 8 bases. The germline V gene encodes CDR1 MNHNS and CDR2 SASEGT. J lost 0 bases, V lost 6 bases, and 6 bases had no gene match. This CDR3 has 15 residues.

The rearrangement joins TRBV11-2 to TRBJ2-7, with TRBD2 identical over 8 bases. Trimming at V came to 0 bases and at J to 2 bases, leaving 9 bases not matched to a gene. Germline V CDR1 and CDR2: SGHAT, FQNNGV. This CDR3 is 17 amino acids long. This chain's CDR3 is CASSLEGRLAPTYEQYF. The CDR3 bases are TGTGCCAGCAGCTTAGAGGGGCGACTAGCGCCTACCTACGAGCAGTACTTC.

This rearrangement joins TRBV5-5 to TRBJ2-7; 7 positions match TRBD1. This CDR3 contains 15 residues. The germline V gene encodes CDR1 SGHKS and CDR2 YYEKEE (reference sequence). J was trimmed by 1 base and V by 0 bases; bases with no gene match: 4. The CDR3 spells CASSLGQGLSYEQYF. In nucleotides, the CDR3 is TGTGCCAGCAGCTTGGGACAGGGCCTTTCCTACGAGCAGTACTTC.

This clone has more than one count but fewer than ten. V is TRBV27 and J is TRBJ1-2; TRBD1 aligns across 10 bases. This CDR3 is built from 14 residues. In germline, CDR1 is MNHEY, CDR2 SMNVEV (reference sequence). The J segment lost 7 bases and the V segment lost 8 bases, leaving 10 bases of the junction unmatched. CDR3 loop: CASGPEGTGVGYTF. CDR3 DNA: TGTGCCAGCGGACCAGAGGGGACAGGGGTTGGCTACACCTTC.

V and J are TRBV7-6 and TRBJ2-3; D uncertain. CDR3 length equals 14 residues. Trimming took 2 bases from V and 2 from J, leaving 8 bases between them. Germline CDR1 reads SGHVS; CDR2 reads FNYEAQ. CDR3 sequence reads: CASSLLAPTDTQYF. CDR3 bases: TGTGCCAGCAGCTTATTGGCTCCCACAGATACGCAGTATTTT.

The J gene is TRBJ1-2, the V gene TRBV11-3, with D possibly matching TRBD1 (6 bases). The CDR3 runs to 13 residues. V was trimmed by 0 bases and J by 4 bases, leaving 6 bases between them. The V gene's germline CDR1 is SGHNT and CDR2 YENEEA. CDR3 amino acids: CASSLEGGYGYTF. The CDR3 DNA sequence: TGTGCCAGCAGCTTAGAAGGGGGCTATGGCTACACCTTC.

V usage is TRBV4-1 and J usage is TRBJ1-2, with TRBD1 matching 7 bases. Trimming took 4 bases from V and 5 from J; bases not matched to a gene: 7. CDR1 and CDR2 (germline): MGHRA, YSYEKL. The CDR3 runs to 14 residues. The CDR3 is CASSPQGGGYGYTF. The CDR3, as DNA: TGCGCCAGCAGCCCCCAGGGGGGTGGGTATGGCTACACCTTC.

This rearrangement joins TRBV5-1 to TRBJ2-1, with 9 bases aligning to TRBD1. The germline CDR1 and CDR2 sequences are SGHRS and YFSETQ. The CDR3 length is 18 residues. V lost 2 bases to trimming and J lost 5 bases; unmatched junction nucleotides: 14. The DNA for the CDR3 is TGCGCCAGCAGCTTATTTGTATTCCGGGACAGGGAGGACAATGAGCAGTTCTTC. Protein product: CASSLFVFRDREDNEQFF.

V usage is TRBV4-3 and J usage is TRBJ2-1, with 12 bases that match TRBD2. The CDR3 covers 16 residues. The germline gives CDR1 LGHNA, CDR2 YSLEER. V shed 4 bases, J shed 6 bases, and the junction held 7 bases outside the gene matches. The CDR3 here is CASSRTASGRANEQFF. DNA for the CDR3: TGCGCCAGCAGCCGAACGGCTAGCGGGAGGGCCAATGAGCAGTTCTTC.

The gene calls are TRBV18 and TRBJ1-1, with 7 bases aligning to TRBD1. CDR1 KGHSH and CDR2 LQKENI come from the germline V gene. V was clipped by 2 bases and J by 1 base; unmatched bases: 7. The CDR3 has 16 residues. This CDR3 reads CASSPTGRQGNTEAFF. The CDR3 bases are TGTGCCAGCTCACCAACAGGTCGACAGGGGAACACTGAAGCTTTCTTT.

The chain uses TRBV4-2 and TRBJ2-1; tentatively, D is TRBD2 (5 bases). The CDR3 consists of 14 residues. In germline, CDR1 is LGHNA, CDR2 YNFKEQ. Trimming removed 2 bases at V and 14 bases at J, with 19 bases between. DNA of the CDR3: TGTGCCAGCAGCCAACGCCAAGTGGACTCGGGTGAGTTCTTC. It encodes CASSQRQVDSGEFF.

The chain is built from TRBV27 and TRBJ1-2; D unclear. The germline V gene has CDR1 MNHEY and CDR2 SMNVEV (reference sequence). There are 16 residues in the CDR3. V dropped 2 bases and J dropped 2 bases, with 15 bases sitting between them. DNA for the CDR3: TGTGCCAGCAGTTTAGCGCGCCCCCCAACGAACTATGGCTACACCTTC. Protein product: CASSLARPPTNYGYTF.